This T cell receptor (beta chain) stems from a study of shared clonotypes between healthy human individuals. This clone has a single count. The CDR3 has 14 residues. The germline V gene encodes CDR1 KGHSH and CDR2 LQKENI. Trimming removed 2 bases at V and 6 bases at J, with 10 bases between. Profiling relied on immunoSEQ multiplex PCR, and the TCRdb table lists in-frame clones only, not all of them. Of roughly 1,600,000 clones listed, about 98.5% were seen once; the top ten hold about 0.35%. The material sequenced was naive CD4+ T cells sorted from blood. Subset of the sample: CD45RA+ positively selected. The TCR originated in a young man in good health. The V call is TRBV18, the J call TRBJ2-2; D call uncertain. CDR3 in DNA: TGTGCCAGCTCACCAGAGGTTCTGCCCGGGGAGCTGTTTTTT. Translation: CASSPEVLPGELFF. Together with reference TRBV18 and TRBJ2-2, the CDR3 gives the full variable domain: NAGVMQNPRHLVRRRGQEARLRCSPMKGHSHVYWYRQLPEEGLKFMVYLQKENIIDESGMPKERFSAEFPKEGPSILRIQQVVRGDSAAYFCASSPEVLPGELFFGEGSRLTVL.